This TCR beta chain is from a study of blood T cell repertoires in COVID-19. Original data processing: From reference gene primer amplification, estimates of nucleated cell counts were derived. Generated by immunoSEQ multiplex PCR, the TCRdb table keeps only in-frame clones and is missing some. That table furnishes V, J and clone size, whereas the DNA furnished D and trimming. The table has roughly 150,000 clones, roughly four fifths seen once. The germline CDR1 and CDR2 sequences are LGHDT and YNNKEL (reference sequence). V shed 4 bases, J shed 2 bases, and the junction held 3 bases outside the gene matches. The CDR3 contains 14 residues.

Sequenced material: peripheral blood. The chain is built from TRBV3-1 (or the pseudogene TRBV3-2) and TRBJ2-7; 9 nucleotides align to TRBD2. This receptor was taken from a woman aged 80 or over with acute or convalescent COVID-19. CDR3 nucleotides: TGTGCCAGCAGCCTGGGGACTAGCCCCTACGAGCAGTACTTC. The encoded protein is CASSLGTSPYEQYF.